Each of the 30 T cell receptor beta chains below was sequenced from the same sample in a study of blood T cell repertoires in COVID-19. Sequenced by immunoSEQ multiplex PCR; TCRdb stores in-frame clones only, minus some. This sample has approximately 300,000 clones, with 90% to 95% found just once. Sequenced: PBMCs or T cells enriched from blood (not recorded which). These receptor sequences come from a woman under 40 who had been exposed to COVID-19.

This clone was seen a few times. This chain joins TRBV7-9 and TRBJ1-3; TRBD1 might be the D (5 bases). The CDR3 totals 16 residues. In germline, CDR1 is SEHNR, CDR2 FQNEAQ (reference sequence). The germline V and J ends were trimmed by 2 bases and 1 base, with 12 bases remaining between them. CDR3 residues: CASSLPVQASGNTIYF. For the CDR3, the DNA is TGTGCCAGCAGCTTACCGGTACAGGCTTCTGGAAACACCATATATTTT.

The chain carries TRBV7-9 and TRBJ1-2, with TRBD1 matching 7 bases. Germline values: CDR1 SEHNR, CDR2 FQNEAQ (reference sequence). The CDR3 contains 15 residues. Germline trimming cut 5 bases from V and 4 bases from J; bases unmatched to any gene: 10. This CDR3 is CASSPRGGGVYGYTF. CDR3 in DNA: TGTGCCAGCAGCCCTAGAGGGGGCGGCGTCTATGGCTACACCTTC.

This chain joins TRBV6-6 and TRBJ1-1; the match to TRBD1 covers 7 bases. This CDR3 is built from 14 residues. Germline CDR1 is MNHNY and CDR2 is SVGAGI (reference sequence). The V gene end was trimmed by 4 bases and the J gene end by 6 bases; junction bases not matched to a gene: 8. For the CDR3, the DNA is TGTGCCAGCAGTTCAAAGGGACAGAATGCTGAAGCTTTCTTT. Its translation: CASSSKGQNAEAFF.

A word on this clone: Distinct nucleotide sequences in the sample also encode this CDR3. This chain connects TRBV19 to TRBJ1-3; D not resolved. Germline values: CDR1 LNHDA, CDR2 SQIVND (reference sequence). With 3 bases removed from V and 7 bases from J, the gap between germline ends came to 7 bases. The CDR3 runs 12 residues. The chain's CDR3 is CASSMRGNTIYF. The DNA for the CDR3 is TGTGCCAGTAGTATGCGAGGGAACACCATATATTTT.

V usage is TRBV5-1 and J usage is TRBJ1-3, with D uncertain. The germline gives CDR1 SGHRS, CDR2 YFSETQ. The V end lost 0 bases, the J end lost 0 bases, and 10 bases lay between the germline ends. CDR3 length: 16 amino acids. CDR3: CASSLDAISSGNTIYF. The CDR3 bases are TGCGCCAGCAGCTTGGATGCGATTTCCTCTGGAAACACCATATATTTT.

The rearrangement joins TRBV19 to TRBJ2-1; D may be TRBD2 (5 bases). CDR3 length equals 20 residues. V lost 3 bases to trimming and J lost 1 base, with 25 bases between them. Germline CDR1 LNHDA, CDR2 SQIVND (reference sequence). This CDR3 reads CASSIRSTEGRPQSYNEQFF. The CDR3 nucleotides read TGTGCCAGTAGTATCAGATCGACCGAGGGCAGGCCCCAATCCTACAATGAGCAGTTCTTC.

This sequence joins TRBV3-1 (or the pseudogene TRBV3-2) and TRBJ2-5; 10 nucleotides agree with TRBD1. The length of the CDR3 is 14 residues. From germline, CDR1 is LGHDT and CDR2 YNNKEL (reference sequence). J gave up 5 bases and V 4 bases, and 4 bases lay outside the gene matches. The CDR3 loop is CASSPTGGRETQYF. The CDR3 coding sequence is TGTGCCAGCAGCCCGACAGGGGGCCGGGAGACCCAGTACTTC.

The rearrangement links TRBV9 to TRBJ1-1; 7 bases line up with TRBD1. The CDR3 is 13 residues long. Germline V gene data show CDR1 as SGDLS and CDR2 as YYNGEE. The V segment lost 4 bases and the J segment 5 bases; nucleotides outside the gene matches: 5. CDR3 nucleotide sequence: TGTGCCAGCAGCCCGACAGGGAGGACTGAAGCTTTCTTT. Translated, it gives CASSPTGRTEAFF.

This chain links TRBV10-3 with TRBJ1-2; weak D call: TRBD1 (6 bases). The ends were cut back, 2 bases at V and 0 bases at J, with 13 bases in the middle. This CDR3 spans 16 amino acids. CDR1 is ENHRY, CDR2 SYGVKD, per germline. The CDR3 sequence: CAISEPGTPSNYGYTF. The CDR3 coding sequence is TGTGCCATCAGTGAGCCCGGGACACCTTCTAACTATGGCTACACCTTC.

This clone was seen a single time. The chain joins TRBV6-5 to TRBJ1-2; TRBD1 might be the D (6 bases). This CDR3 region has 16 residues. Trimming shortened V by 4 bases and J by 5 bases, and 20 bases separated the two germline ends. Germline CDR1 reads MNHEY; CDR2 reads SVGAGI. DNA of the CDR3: TGTGCCAGCAGTTCGGGCAGGGGCCCCCTTTCATATGGCTACACCTTC. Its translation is CASSSGRGPLSYGYTF.

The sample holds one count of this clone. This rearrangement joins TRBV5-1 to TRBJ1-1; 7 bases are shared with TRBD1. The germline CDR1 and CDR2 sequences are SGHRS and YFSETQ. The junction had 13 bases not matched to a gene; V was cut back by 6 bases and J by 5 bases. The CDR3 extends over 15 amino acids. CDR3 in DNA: TGCGCCAGCATTCCTACAGGGGACCCCGAAACTGAAGCTTTCTTT. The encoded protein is CASIPTGDPETEAFF.

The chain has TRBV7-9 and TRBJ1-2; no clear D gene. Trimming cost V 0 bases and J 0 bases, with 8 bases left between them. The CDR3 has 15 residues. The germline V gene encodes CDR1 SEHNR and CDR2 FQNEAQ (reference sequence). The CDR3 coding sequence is TGTGCCAGCAGCTTAGCGAGTCTACCTAACTATGGCTACACCTTC. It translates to CASSLASLPNYGYTF.

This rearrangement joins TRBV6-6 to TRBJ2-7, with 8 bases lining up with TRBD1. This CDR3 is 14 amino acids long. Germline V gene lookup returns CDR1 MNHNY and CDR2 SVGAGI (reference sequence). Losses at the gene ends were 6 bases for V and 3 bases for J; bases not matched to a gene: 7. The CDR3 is CASRGQAIFYEQYF. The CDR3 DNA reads TGTGCCAGCAGGGGACAGGCGATCTTCTACGAGCAGTACTTC.

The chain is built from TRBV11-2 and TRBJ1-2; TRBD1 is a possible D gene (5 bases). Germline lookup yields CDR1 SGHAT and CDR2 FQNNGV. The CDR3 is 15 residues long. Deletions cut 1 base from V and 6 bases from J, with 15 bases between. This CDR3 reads CASSLGAGSLDGYTF. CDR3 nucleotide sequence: TGTGCCAGCAGCTTAGGGGCAGGGTCATTGGATGGCTACACCTTC.

This CDR3 is CSVGIGDTQYF. CDR3 sequence (DNA): TGCAGTGTTGGAATCGGGGATACGCAGTATTTT. V usage is TRBV20-1 and J usage is TRBJ2-3; D not resolved. This CDR3 region has 11 residues. V was cut by 7 bases and J by 6 bases, with 11 bases left in between. Germline V gene sequence: CDR1 DFQATT, CDR2 SNEGSKA (reference sequence).

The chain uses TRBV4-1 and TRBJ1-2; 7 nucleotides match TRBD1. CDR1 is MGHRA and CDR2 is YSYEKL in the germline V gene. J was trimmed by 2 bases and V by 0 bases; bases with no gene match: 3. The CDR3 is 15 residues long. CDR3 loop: CASSQEDRRNYGYTF. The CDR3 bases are TGCGCCAGCAGCCAAGAGGACAGGCGGAACTATGGCTACACCTTC.

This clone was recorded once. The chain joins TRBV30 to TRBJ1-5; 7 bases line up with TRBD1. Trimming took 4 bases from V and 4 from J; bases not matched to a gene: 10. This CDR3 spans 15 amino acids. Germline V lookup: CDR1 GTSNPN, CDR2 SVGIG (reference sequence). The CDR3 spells CAWNPGQAANQPQHF. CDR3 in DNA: TGTGCCTGGAATCCCGGACAGGCCGCTAATCAGCCCCAGCATTTT.

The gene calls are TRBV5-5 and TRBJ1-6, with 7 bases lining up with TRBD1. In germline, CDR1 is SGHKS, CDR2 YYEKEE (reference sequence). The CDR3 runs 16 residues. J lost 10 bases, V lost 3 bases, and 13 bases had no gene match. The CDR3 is CASSSGTASQVSPLHF. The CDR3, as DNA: TGTGCCAGCAGCTCGGGGACAGCCTCCCAGGTGTCACCCCTCCACTTT.

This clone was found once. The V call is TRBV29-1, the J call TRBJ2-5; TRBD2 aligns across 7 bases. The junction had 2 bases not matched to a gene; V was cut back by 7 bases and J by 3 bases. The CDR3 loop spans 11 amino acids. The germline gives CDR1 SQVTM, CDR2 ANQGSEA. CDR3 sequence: CSAGTKETQYF. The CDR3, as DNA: TGCAGCGCTGGGACTAAAGAGACCCAGTACTTC.

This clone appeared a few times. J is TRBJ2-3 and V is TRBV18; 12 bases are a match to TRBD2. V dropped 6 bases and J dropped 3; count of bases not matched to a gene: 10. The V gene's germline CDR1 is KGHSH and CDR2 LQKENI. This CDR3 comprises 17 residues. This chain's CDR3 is CASSQRPLAGGTDTQYF. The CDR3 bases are TGTGCCAGCTCTCAAAGACCTCTAGCGGGGGGGACAGATACGCAGTATTTT.

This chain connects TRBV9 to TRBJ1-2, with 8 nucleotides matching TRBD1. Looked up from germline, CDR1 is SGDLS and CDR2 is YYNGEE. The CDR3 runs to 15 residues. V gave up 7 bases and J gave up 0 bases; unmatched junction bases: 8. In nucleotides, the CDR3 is TGTGCCAGCGGCAACCGGGACAGGCCTAACTATGGCTACACCTTC. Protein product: CASGNRDRPNYGYTF.

The CDR3 region has the DNA TGTGCCAGCAGCCCTAGTCTCTTGGGGGACAGCCACCGCTATGGCTACACCTTC. Amino acids: CASSPSLLGDSHRYGYTF. The chain couples TRBV7-9 to TRBJ1-2; 7 nucleotides match TRBD1. CDR1 is SEHNR, CDR2 FQNEAQ, per germline (reference sequence). The CDR3 loop spans 18 amino acids. The V segment lost 5 bases and the J segment 4 bases; nucleotides outside the gene matches: 19.

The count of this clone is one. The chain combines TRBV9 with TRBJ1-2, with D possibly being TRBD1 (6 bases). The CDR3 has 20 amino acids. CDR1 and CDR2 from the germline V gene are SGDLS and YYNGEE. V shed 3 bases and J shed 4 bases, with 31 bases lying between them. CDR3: CASSAPAGTRPLRGGYGYTF. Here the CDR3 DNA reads TGTGCCAGCAGCGCCCCGGCCGGGACAAGGCCCCTTCGAGGAGGCTATGGCTACACCTTC.

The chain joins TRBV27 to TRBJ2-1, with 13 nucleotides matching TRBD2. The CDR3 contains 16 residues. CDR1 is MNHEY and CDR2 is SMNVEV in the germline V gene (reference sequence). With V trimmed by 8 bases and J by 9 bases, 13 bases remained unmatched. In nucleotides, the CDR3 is TGTGCCAGCCGCGGACTAGCGGGGGCCGGGGGGCTTGAGCAGTTCTTC. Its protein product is CASRGLAGAGGLEQFF.

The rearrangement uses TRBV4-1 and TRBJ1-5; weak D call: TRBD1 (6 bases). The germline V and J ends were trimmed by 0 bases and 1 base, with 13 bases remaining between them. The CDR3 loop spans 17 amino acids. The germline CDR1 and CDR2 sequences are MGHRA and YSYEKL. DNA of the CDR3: TGCGCCAGCAGCCAAGAGTTTCAGGGGCTAAGCAATCAGCCCCAGCATTTT. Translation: CASSQEFQGLSNQPQHF.

The DNA for the CDR3 is TGTGCCAGCAGCTCAGCGGCGGGGGATGGGTACACTGAAGCTTTCTTT. Translation gives CASSSAAGDGYTEAFF. The chain carries TRBV7-2 and TRBJ1-1; tentatively, D is TRBD1 (5 bases). Germline loops: CDR1 SGHTA, CDR2 FQGNSA. The CDR3 covers 16 residues. Trimming removed 4 bases at V and 3 bases at J, with 18 bases between.

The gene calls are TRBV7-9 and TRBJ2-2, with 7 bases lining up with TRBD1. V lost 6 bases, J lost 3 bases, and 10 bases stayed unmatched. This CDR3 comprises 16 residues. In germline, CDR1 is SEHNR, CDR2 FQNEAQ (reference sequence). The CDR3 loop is CASSPTGVRYTGELFF. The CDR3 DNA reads TGTGCCAGCAGTCCAACAGGGGTTCGGTACACCGGGGAGCTGTTTTTT.

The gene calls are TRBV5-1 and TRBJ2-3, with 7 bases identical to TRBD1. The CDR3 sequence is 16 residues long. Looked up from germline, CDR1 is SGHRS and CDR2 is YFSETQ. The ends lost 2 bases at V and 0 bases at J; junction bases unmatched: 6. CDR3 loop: CASSFPGQASTDTQYF. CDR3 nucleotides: TGCGCCAGCAGCTTCCCCGGACAGGCGAGCACAGATACGCAGTATTTT.

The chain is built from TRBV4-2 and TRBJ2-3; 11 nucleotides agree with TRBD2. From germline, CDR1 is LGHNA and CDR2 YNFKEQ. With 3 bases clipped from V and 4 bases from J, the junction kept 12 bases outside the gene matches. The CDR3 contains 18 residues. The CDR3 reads CASSHSVRLAGRADTQYF. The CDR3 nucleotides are TGTGCCAGCAGCCACTCCGTTAGACTAGCGGGGCGAGCAGATACGCAGTATTTT.

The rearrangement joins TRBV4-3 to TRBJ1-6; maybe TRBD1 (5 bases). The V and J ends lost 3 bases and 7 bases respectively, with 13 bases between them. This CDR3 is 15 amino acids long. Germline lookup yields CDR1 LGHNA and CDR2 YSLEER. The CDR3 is CASSQGGGRNSPLHF. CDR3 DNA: TGCGCCAGCAGCCAGGGGGGAGGTAGGAATTCACCCCTCCACTTT.